Each of the 20 T cell receptor beta chains below was sequenced from the same sample in a study of glioma-infiltrating T cells after dendritic cell vaccination. Time point of the sample: after dendritic cell vaccination, including at tumor progression/relapse. Assay: immunoSEQ multiplex PCR; the TCRdb copy retains only in-frame clones and omits some. The sample lists 85,000 to 100,000 clones; 85% were seen once. The input for sequencing was blood, taken after dendritic cell vaccination. The receptor set was obtained from a human donor with glioblastoma.

The V call is TRBV7-2, the J call TRBJ2-3, with TRBD1 as a possible D gene (6 bases). Per germline, CDR1 SGHTA and CDR2 FQGNSA. There are 17 residues in the CDR3. V lost 5 bases to trimming and J lost 2 bases, with 20 bases between them. The CDR3 sequence: CASSKSGTGKHTDTQYF. The CDR3 region has the DNA TGTGCCAGCAGCAAAAGCGGCACAGGGAAACACACAGATACGCAGTATTTT.

The J gene is TRBJ1-2, the V gene TRBV7-9; a possible D gene is TRBD1 (6 bases). V was shortened by 5 bases and J by 7 bases, with 20 bases between the two germline ends. CDR1 is SEHNR, CDR2 FQNEAQ, per germline (reference sequence). The CDR3 length is 15 residues. The chain's CDR3 is CASSPPLAGVFGYTF. In DNA, the CDR3 is TGTGCCAGCAGCCCCCCCCTGGCAGGGGTCTTTGGCTACACCTTC.

The gene calls are TRBV6-1 and TRBJ2-2, with D perhaps TRBD1 (6 bases). Trimming took off 5 bases at V and 3 bases at J, with 13 bases between the two ends. CDR1 and CDR2 (germline): MNHNS, SASEGT. The CDR3 covers 15 residues. CDR3 DNA: TGTGCCAGCAGTCGAAACAGGGCGGACACCGGGGAGCTGTTTTTT. This translates into CASSRNRADTGELFF.

The rearrangement uses TRBV6-1 and TRBJ2-3; 8 bases align to TRBD2. Losses at the gene ends were 4 bases for V and 0 bases for J; bases not matched to a gene: 3. Germline CDR1 is MNHNS and CDR2 is SASEGT. The CDR3 sequence is 15 residues long. CDR3 DNA sequence: TGTGCCAGCAGTGGGGCGGGGGGAAGCACAGATACGCAGTATTTT. Protein sequence: CASSGAGGSTDTQYF.

The chain joins TRBV7-9 to TRBJ2-6; 13 bases match TRBD2. The J segment lost 1 base and the V segment lost 7 bases, leaving 4 bases of the junction unmatched. CDR1 SEHNR and CDR2 FQNEAQ come from the germline V gene (reference sequence). This CDR3 has 17 amino acids. This chain's CDR3 is CASTLGLAGSGANVLTF. The DNA for the CDR3 is TGTGCCAGCACCCTGGGACTAGCGGGATCTGGGGCCAACGTCCTGACTTTC.

This sequence joins TRBV11-2 and TRBJ2-1; D is possibly TRBD1 (6 bases). Germline CDR1 reads SGHAT; CDR2 reads FQNNGV. The CDR3 runs 15 residues. V was shortened by 2 bases and J by 2 bases, with 10 bases between the two germline ends. Here the CDR3 reads CASSLFTGPYNEQFF. The CDR3 DNA follows: TGTGCCAGCAGCTTATTTACAGGGCCCTACAATGAGCAGTTCTTC.

This clone was detected a few times. The V and J genes are TRBV7-9 and TRBJ1-2; D ambiguous. This CDR3 spans 13 amino acids. Per the germline V gene, CDR1 is SEHNR and CDR2 is FQNEAQ (reference sequence). V lost 5 bases and J lost 1, with 8 bases in between. The CDR3, as DNA: TGTGCCAGCAGCGTACAGAGTAACTATGGCTACACCTTC. The encoded protein is CASSVQSNYGYTF.

The V call is TRBV4-1, the J call TRBJ2-5; weak D call: TRBD1 (6 bases). Per germline, CDR1 MGHRA and CDR2 YSYEKL. Trimming removed 1 base at V and 4 bases at J, with 16 bases between. The CDR3 loop spans 16 amino acids. The CDR3 sequence is CASSQVVTGRGETQYF. CDR3 coding DNA: TGCGCCAGCAGCCAAGTCGTGACAGGACGGGGAGAGACCCAGTACTTC.

CDR3 amino acids: CASKEFGQRNQPQHF. The DNA of the CDR3 is TGTGCCAGCAAAGAATTTGGACAGAGAAATCAGCCCCAGCATTTT. The chain links TRBV27 to TRBJ1-5; possibly TRBD1 for D (6 bases). There are 15 residues in the CDR3. Germline CDR1 and CDR2: MNHEY and SMNVEV (reference sequence). V was pared by 7 bases and J by 4 bases, with 17 bases between.

This clone occurred once. V gene TRBV7-9 combines with J gene TRBJ2-7; TRBD2 matches 7 bases. The germline gives CDR1 SEHNR, CDR2 FQNEAQ (reference sequence). Trimming took 3 bases from V and 0 from J; bases not matched to a gene: 8. The CDR3 totals 16 residues. This chain's CDR3 is CASSLGSAGASYEQYF. CDR3 DNA sequence: TGTGCCAGCAGCTTGGGGTCGGCGGGAGCCTCCTACGAGCAGTACTTC.

The J gene is TRBJ2-2, the V gene TRBV6-1; possible D gene TRBD1, 6 bases. Germline lookup yields CDR1 MNHNS and CDR2 SASEGT. CDR3 size: 13 residues. V was clipped by 7 bases and J by 5 bases, with 11 bases between them. The CDR3 DNA reads TGTGCCAGCACAGACAGGACGACCGGGGAGCTGTTTTTT. Encoded protein: CASTDRTTGELFF.

The rearrangement uses TRBV27 and TRBJ2-3; 11 bases are a match to TRBD2. Germline assignment: CDR1 MNHEY and CDR2 SMNVEV (reference sequence). Trimming cost V 5 bases and J 1 base; bases outside gene matches: 14. The CDR3 loop spans 19 amino acids. CDR3 loop: CASSNLLAGGSHGTDTQYF. CDR3 DNA: TGTGCCAGCAGTAACCTTTTAGCGGGGGGGAGTCATGGCACAGATACGCAGTATTTT.

The chain's CDR3 is CASSLVGQGGATNSPLHF. In DNA, the CDR3 is TGTGCCAGCAGCTTAGTTGGACAGGGAGGGGCTACAAATTCACCCCTCCACTTT. The chain links TRBV7-2 to TRBJ1-6, with 8 bases matching TRBD1. Germline trimming cut 1 base from V and 7 bases from J; bases unmatched to any gene: 12. The CDR3 runs 18 residues. Germline V CDR1 and CDR2: SGHTA, FQGNSA.

This clone appeared once. This chain connects TRBV7-2 to TRBJ1-1, with TRBD1 matching over 8 bases. Per the germline V gene, CDR1 is SGHTA and CDR2 is FQGNSA. The CDR3 runs to 14 residues. Germline trimming cut 5 bases from V and 6 bases from J; bases unmatched to any gene: 8. CDR3 in DNA: TGTGCCAGCAGCCCGCGACAGGGGATATCTGAAGCTTTCTTT. It codes for CASSPRQGISEAFF. Combining the CDR3 with reference TRBV7-2 and TRBJ1-1 gives the whole variable domain GAGVSQSPSNKVTEKGKDVELRCDPISGHTALYWYRQSLGQGLEFLIYFQGNSAPDKSGLPSDRFSAERTGGSVSTLTIQRTQQEDSAVYLCASSPRQGISEAFFGQGTRLTVV.

This chain joins TRBV6-6 and TRBJ2-3; D gene uncertain. CDR1 MNHNY and CDR2 SVGAGI come from the germline V gene (reference sequence). The CDR3 runs to 13 residues. V lost 0 bases and J 3 bases, leaving 4 bases between the germline ends. The CDR3 sequence: CASSYSLTDTQYF. The CDR3 bases are TGTGCCAGCAGTTACTCACTAACAGATACGCAGTATTTT.

The V gene is TRBV5-1, the J gene TRBJ2-7; 10 bases align to TRBD1. This CDR3 is built from 18 residues. V dropped 0 bases and J dropped 0; count of bases not matched to a gene: 9. CDR1 SGHRS and CDR2 YFSETQ come from the germline V gene. The DNA of the CDR3 is TGCGCCAGCAGCTTGGCCCCCGGGACAGGGGAACGCTCCTACGAGCAGTACTTC. Its translation is CASSLAPGTGERSYEQYF.

The rearrangement uses TRBV7-9 and TRBJ2-3, with D possibly being TRBD1 (5 bases). Germline V gene sequence: CDR1 SEHNR, CDR2 FQNEAQ (reference sequence). Trimming took 6 bases from V and 4 from J, leaving 17 bases between them. The CDR3 is 15 amino acids. The CDR3 coding sequence is TGTGCCAGCAGTCAACGTGGGGCCCCGGCAGATACGCAGTATTTT. Its translation is CASSQRGAPADTQYF.

The V gene is TRBV6-4, the J gene TRBJ2-3; 9 nucleotides agree with TRBD2. This CDR3 comprises 16 residues. The junction had 3 bases not matched to a gene; V was cut back by 0 bases and J by 2 bases. Germline-derived CDR1 and CDR2 are MRHNA and SNTAGT. The CDR3 sequence is CASSDSAGGPTDTQYF. DNA for the CDR3: TGTGCCAGCAGTGACTCGGCGGGAGGGCCCACAGATACGCAGTATTTT.

CDR3 sequence reads: CASSIFLGNTIYF. The CDR3 region has the DNA TGTGCCAGTAGTATATTTCTTGGAAACACCATATATTTT. The rearrangement uses TRBV19 and TRBJ1-3; D gene ambiguous. The CDR3 has 13 amino acids. V lost 2 bases and J lost 3, with 5 bases in between. CDR1 and CDR2 from the germline V gene are LNHDA and SQIVND (reference sequence).

The chain joins TRBV9 to TRBJ1-1; 9 positions agree with TRBD1. V was pared by 3 bases and J by 4 bases, with 7 bases of the junction left unmatched. Germline V gene lookup returns CDR1 SGDLS and CDR2 YYNGEE. This CDR3 spans 15 amino acids. The CDR3 coding sequence is TGTGCCAGCAGCGAACGACAGGGGGTAGGCACTGAAGCTTTCTTT. It is translated as CASSERQGVGTEAFF.